The 32 T cell receptor beta chains below all came from one sample that was sequenced in a study of blood T cell repertoires in COVID-19. Generated by immunoSEQ multiplex PCR, the TCRdb table keeps only in-frame clones and is missing some. The table records about 200,000 clones, 89% of them present only once. Sequencing was done on a sample of PBMCs or T cells enriched from blood (not recorded which). The receptors derive from a woman in her late teens or twenties who had recovered from COVID-19.

The gene calls are TRBV28 and TRBJ1-4, with 8 bases identical to TRBD1. This CDR3 region has 15 residues. V gave up 5 bases and J gave up 8 bases; unmatched junction bases: 10. Germline V gene lookup returns CDR1 MDHEN and CDR2 SYDVKM. The CDR3 sequence: CASSPPETGVEKLFF. The CDR3 nucleotides are TGTGCCAGCAGTCCCCCCGAGACAGGGGTGGAAAAACTGTTTTTT.

This chain joins TRBV6-1 and TRBJ1-5; TRBD1 aligns across 11 bases. CDR3 length equals 17 residues. Germline V gene data show CDR1 as MNHNS and CDR2 as SASEGT. With 2 bases clipped from V and 6 bases from J, the junction kept 9 bases outside the gene matches. The CDR3 sequence: CASSELSWTGGFQPQHF. In nucleotides, the CDR3 is TGTGCCAGCAGTGAATTAAGTTGGACAGGGGGCTTTCAGCCCCAGCATTTT.

This sequence joins TRBV21-1 and TRBJ2-7; whether TRBD1, the table's D call, matches the DNA was not checked. TRBV21-1 is classified as a pseudogene. CDR3 size: 14 residues. Here the CDR3 reads CASSKATGRGEQYF. In DNA, the CDR3 is TGTGCCAGCAGCAAAGCGACAGGGCGGGGCGAGCAGTACTTC.

The rearrangement uses TRBV9 and TRBJ2-6, with 7 bases lining up with TRBD2. With V trimmed by 4 bases and J by 0 bases, 7 bases remained unmatched. Germline lookup yields CDR1 SGDLS and CDR2 YYNGEE. The length of the CDR3 is 17 residues. The CDR3 sequence is CASSYGGDSSGANVLTF. In nucleotides, the CDR3 is TGTGCCAGCAGCTATGGGGGGGACTCCTCTGGGGCCAACGTCCTGACTTTC.

The V and J genes are TRBV27 and TRBJ2-7; D is uncertain. V lost 5 bases to trimming and J lost 5 bases, with 7 bases between them. CDR3 length equals 11 residues. The germline V gene encodes CDR1 MNHEY and CDR2 SMNVEV (reference sequence). CDR3 nucleotide sequence: TGTGCCAGCAGTCCCCCAGACGAGCAGTACTTC. This codes for CASSPPDEQYF.

This clone showed up just once. The CDR3 nucleotides are TGTGCCAGTAGTATCGTGAGGGGGCGCCTGGAGACCCAGTACTTC. Residues: CASSIVRGRLETQYF. The rearrangement joins TRBV19 to TRBJ2-5; 7 nucleotides align to TRBD1. Unmatched junction bases numbered 9, after V lost 3 bases and J lost 5 bases. From germline, CDR1 is LNHDA and CDR2 SQIVND (reference sequence). The CDR3 runs to 15 residues. Looking up the rest from reference TRBV19 and TRBJ2-5 gives the full variable domain: DGGITQSPKYLFRKEGQNVTLSCEQNLNHDAMYWYRQDPGQGLRLIYYSQIVNDFQKGDIAEGYSVSREKKESFPLTVTSAQKNPTAFYLCASSIVRGRLETQYFGPGTRLLVL.

The V and J genes are TRBV5-4 and TRBJ1-2; a possible D gene is TRBD1 (6 bases). Trimming cost V 0 bases and J 3 bases, with 15 bases left between them. CDR3 length equals 16 residues. Germline-derived CDR1 and CDR2 are SGHNT and YYREEE (reference sequence). CDR3 sequence reads: CASSLDPSGAYYGYTF. Written as DNA, the CDR3 is TGTGCCAGCAGCTTGGACCCTTCAGGGGCTTACTATGGCTACACCTTC.

The CDR3 region is CASRPRAADSPLHF. In DNA, the CDR3 is TGCGCCAGCAGACCTCGGGCAGCGGATTCACCCCTCCACTTT. The gene calls are TRBV10-2 and TRBJ1-6; no firm D call. Trimming left V 6 bases short and J 8 bases short, with 14 bases between. The CDR3 contains 14 residues. Germline V gene data show CDR1 as WSHSY and CDR2 as SAAADI.

This chain uses TRBV13 with TRBJ2-7; D might be TRBD1 (5 bases). The germline CDR1 and CDR2 sequences are PRHDT and FYEKMQ (reference sequence). The CDR3 length is 16 residues. The V end was cut by 4 bases, the J end by 1 base, with 17 bases between. The CDR3 spells CASSYSPGRGSYEQYF. For the CDR3, the DNA is TGTGCCAGCAGCTACTCCCCAGGGCGCGGATCCTACGAGCAGTACTTC. The whole variable domain, filled in from reference TRBV13 and TRBJ2-7, reads AAGVIQSPRHLIKEKRETATLKCYPIPRHDTVYWYQQGPGQDPQFLISFYEKMQSDKGSIPDRFSAQQFSDYHSELNMSSLELGDSALYFCASSYSPGRGSYEQYFGPGTRLTVT.

The rearrangement joins TRBV7-2 to TRBJ2-1; tentatively, D is TRBD2 (6 bases). Germline V gene sequence: CDR1 SGHTA, CDR2 FQGNSA. Trimming pared 1 base from V and 6 bases from J, leaving 16 bases between. The CDR3 contains 16 residues. CDR3: CASSLESSGLLNEQFF. CDR3 coding DNA: TGTGCCAGCAGCTTAGAATCATCAGGACTACTCAATGAGCAGTTCTTC.

The chain uses TRBV5-1 and TRBJ2-5, with D perhaps matching TRBD2 (6 bases). Germline V gene lookup returns CDR1 SGHRS and CDR2 YFSETQ. V was shortened by 3 bases and J by 5 bases, with 17 bases between the two germline ends. This CDR3 is built from 15 residues. The CDR3 protein is CASSSGLTRGETQYF. In nucleotides, the CDR3 is TGCGCCAGCAGCTCGGGGCTTACCCGGGGGGAGACCCAGTACTTC.

This clone appeared once. V and J are TRBV11-2 and TRBJ2-7, with a weak D call TRBD1 (5 bases). Germline V CDR1 and CDR2: SGHAT, FQNNGV. V was trimmed by 5 bases and J by 3 bases, leaving 14 bases between them. The CDR3 totals 14 residues. CDR3 sequence (DNA): TGTGCCAGCAGCGCCGGACACCTCCTCTACGAGCAGTACTTC. Protein product: CASSAGHLLYEQYF.

V gene TRBV14 combines with J gene TRBJ1-1; 8 nucleotides agree with TRBD1. The J segment lost 6 bases and the V segment lost 5 bases, leaving 11 bases of the junction unmatched. This CDR3 spans 15 amino acids. Germline V gene data show CDR1 as SGHDN and CDR2 as FVKESK. The CDR3 region is CASSMDRVLSPEAFF. In DNA form, the CDR3 reads TGTGCCAGCAGCATGGACAGGGTGCTCTCCCCTGAAGCTTTCTTT.

In regard to this clone: Other DNA sequences in the same sample also yield this CDR3. This rearrangement joins TRBV28 to TRBJ2-2, with TRBD1 matching 7 bases. Trimming took 3 bases from V and 5 from J; bases not matched to a gene: 3. CDR3 length equals 14 residues. Germline CDR1 reads MDHEN; CDR2 reads SYDVKM. The CDR3 spells CASSLTGNTGELFF. Here the CDR3 DNA reads TGTGCCAGCAGTTTGACAGGGAATACCGGGGAGCTGTTTTTT. Full variable domain (remainder filled in from reference TRBV28 and TRBJ2-2): DVKVTQSSRYLVKRTGEKVFLECVQDMDHENMFWYRQDPGLGLRLIYFSYDVKMKEKGDIPEGYSVSREKKERFSLILESASTNQTSMYLCASSLTGNTGELFFGEGSRLTVL.

V usage is TRBV2 and J usage is TRBJ2-5; 7 nucleotides align to TRBD2. The germline CDR1 and CDR2 sequences are SNHLY and FYNNEI. After removal of 8 bases from V and 2 bases from J, the junction contained 17 bases not matched to a gene. The CDR3 runs to 17 residues. The CDR3 bases are TGTGCCAGCCTACGCTCCACGCTACTAGCGCCGCAAGAGACCCAGTACTTC. Translating it yields CASLRSTLLAPQETQYF.

The V gene is TRBV7-9, the J gene TRBJ1-2; maybe TRBD1 (6 bases). CDR3 length: 15 residues. Deletions cut 2 bases from V and 3 bases from J, with 13 bases between. Germline V gene sequence: CDR1 SEHNR, CDR2 FQNEAQ (reference sequence). CDR3 region: CASSLSGVPHYGYTF. The DNA of the CDR3 is TGTGCCAGCAGCTTATCAGGGGTCCCCCACTATGGCTACACCTTC.

CDR3 in amino acids: CASSSRTAGDEQFF. The DNA of the CDR3 is TGCGCCAGCAGCTCCCGGACAGCAGGGGATGAGCAGTTCTTC. V and J are TRBV5-1 and TRBJ2-1, with D possibly being TRBD1 (6 bases). CDR1 SGHRS and CDR2 YFSETQ come from the germline V gene. V was trimmed by 3 bases and J by 8 bases, leaving 15 bases between them. The CDR3 covers 14 residues. The full variable domain, in which reference TRBV5-1 and TRBJ2-1 provide the parts outside the CDR3, is KAGVTQTPRYLIKTRGQQVTLSCSPISGHRSVSWYQQTPGQGLQFLFEYFSETQRNKGNFPGRFSGRQFSNSRSEMNVSTLELGDSALYLCASSSRTAGDEQFFGPGTRLTVL.

CDR3 amino acids: CASSPRARNEKLFF. The CDR3 bases are TGTGCCAGTAGTCCCAGGGCCCGTAATGAAAAACTGTTTTTT. The rearrangement joins TRBV19 to TRBJ1-4, with a weak D call TRBD1 (5 bases). The CDR3 has 14 amino acids. Trimming shortened V by 5 bases and J by 4 bases, and 11 bases separated the two germline ends. Germline values: CDR1 LNHDA, CDR2 SQIVND (reference sequence).

V gene TRBV30 combines with J gene TRBJ1-1; 8 nucleotides align to TRBD1. The ends lost 7 bases at V and 4 bases at J; junction bases unmatched: 2. Germline CDR1 reads GTSNPN; CDR2 reads SVGIG (reference sequence). The CDR3 has 11 amino acids. The CDR3 DNA reads TGTGCCTTGACAGGGGTCACTGAAGCTTTCTTT. Encoded protein: CALTGVTEAFF.

The V gene is TRBV12-1, the J gene TRBJ2-3; the table assigns TRBD2, which was not confirmed against the DNA. TRBV12-1 counts as a pseudogene. The CDR3 is made up of 17 amino acids. CDR3 bases: TGTGCCAGCAGCACCCGAGGTAGCGGGGGGGCCCCTGATACGCAGTATTTT. Translation: CASSTRGSGGAPDTQYF.

This rearrangement joins TRBV14 to TRBJ2-2, with D tentatively TRBD1 (5 bases). V gave up 4 bases and J gave up 5 bases, with 8 bases separating them. The CDR3 length is 13 residues. Per the germline V gene, CDR1 is SGHDN and CDR2 is FVKESK. CDR3 protein: CASSPRQTGELFF. In DNA, the CDR3 is TGTGCCAGCAGCCCCAGACAGACCGGGGAGCTGTTTTTT.

The chain has TRBV12-3 or TRBV12-4 and TRBJ1-4; D gene uncertain. The CDR3 contains 13 residues. The ends were cut back, 8 bases at V and 8 bases at J, with 15 bases in the middle. The CDR3 DNA sequence: TGTGCCAGCTCACACTTGGCGGCGGAAAAACTGTTTTTT. This encodes CASSHLAAEKLFF.

This chain links TRBV5-1 with TRBJ2-5; 7 bases agree with TRBD1. CDR1 is SGHRS and CDR2 is YFSETQ in the germline V gene. V was pared by 5 bases and J by 5 bases, with 6 bases of the junction left unmatched. The CDR3 length is 13 residues. CDR3 sequence: CASRVRGSETQYF. CDR3 nucleotides: TGCGCCAGCAGAGTCAGGGGGTCGGAGACCCAGTACTTC. The entire variable domain, with the rest obtained from reference TRBV5-1 and TRBJ2-5, is as follows: KAGVTQTPRYLIKTRGQQVTLSCSPISGHRSVSWYQQTPGQGLQFLFEYFSETQRNKGNFPGRFSGRQFSNSRSEMNVSTLELGDSALYLCASRVRGSETQYFGPGTRLLVL.

This rearrangement joins TRBV28 to TRBJ1-1, with D hard to call. The CDR3 length is 12 residues. The germline gives CDR1 MDHEN, CDR2 SYDVKM. Trimming pared 2 bases from V and 10 bases from J, leaving 11 bases between. The CDR3 DNA sequence: TGTGCCAGCAGTTTAGGGCCTGCTGGAGCTTTCTTT. Its translation: CASSLGPAGAFF.

This clone was counted a single time. CDR3: CASSSSGGVSEQYF. DNA for the CDR3: TGTGCCAGCAGTAGTAGCGGGGGGGTCTCCGAGCAGTACTTC. V gene TRBV28 combines with J gene TRBJ2-7, with TRBD2 identical over 11 bases. Losses at the gene ends were 5 bases for V and 6 bases for J; bases not matched to a gene: 6. The CDR3 spans 14 residues. Germline CDR1 is MDHEN and CDR2 is SYDVKM.

The chain is built from TRBV2 and TRBJ2-5, with D tentatively TRBD2 (6 bases). Trimming took 8 bases from V and 5 from J, leaving 12 bases between them. Germline-derived CDR1 and CDR2 are SNHLY and FYNNEI. This CDR3 contains 12 residues. CDR3 DNA: TGTGCCAGCGGAAGCGGGTGGGAGACCCAGTACTTC. Translated: CASGSGWETQYF.

V and J are TRBV19 and TRBJ1-4; 12 positions match TRBD1. Germline V gene sequence: CDR1 LNHDA, CDR2 SQIVND (reference sequence). V gave up 6 bases and J gave up 6 bases; unmatched junction bases: 17. The CDR3 runs 19 residues. The CDR3 sequence: CASSMRGQGAISSYEKLFF. CDR3 bases: TGTGCCAGTAGCATGCGGGGACAGGGGGCGATTTCCTCCTATGAAAAACTGTTTTTT.

The chain has TRBV29-1 and TRBJ2-5, with D possibly TRBD1 on 5 matching bases. The CDR3 length is 12 residues. With 5 bases removed from V and 5 bases from J, the gap between germline ends came to 12 bases. Germline CDR1 reads SQVTM; CDR2 reads ANQGSEA. Here the CDR3 DNA reads TGCAGCGTTTCTTCTGGGGCGGAGACCCAGTACTTC. Translation gives CSVSSGAETQYF.

The chain recombines TRBV4-2 with TRBJ2-7; D might be TRBD1 (5 bases). The CDR3 sequence is 12 residues long. The V end was cut by 5 bases, the J end by 3 bases, with 8 bases between. Germline loops: CDR1 LGHNA, CDR2 YNFKEQ. The CDR3 reads CASSFDSYEQYF. The CDR3 bases are TGTGCCAGCAGCTTCGACAGCTACGAGCAGTACTTC.

This chain links TRBV7-3 with TRBJ2-3, with 7 positions matching TRBD1. The V gene's germline CDR1 is SGHTA and CDR2 FQGTGA. V lost 2 bases and J lost 0; bases outside the gene matches: 2. The CDR3 is 15 residues long. For the CDR3, the DNA is TGTGCCAGCAGCTTAGGACAGGCTAGCACAGATACGCAGTATTTT. Translation: CASSLGQASTDTQYF.

The V call is TRBV7-3, the J call TRBJ1-2; 9 bases match TRBD1. This CDR3 comprises 14 residues. With V trimmed by 3 bases and J by 5 bases, 4 bases remained unmatched. The germline gives CDR1 SGHTA, CDR2 FQGTGA. CDR3 residues: CASSLGQGGYGYTF. DNA for the CDR3: TGTGCCAGCAGCTTGGGACAGGGCGGATATGGCTACACCTTC.

V usage is TRBV7-9 and J usage is TRBJ2-3; 7 nucleotides line up with TRBD1. The CDR3 is 15 residues long. Germline V gene lookup returns CDR1 SEHNR and CDR2 FQNEAQ (reference sequence). The J segment lost 1 base and the V segment lost 4 bases, leaving 5 bases of the junction unmatched. CDR3 nucleotides: TGTGCCAGCAGCTCACAGGGGAAAGGCACAGATACGCAGTATTTT. It specifies CASSSQGKGTDTQYF.